Described below is a single T cell receptor beta chain sequence and its context. No antigen is known for it. As to time point: sample taken at primary tumor resection. Carried by each TCR cDNA molecule was a unique molecular identifier. From the 5' RACE reads, TCRdb called clonotypes with MiXCR, one entry per CDR3 protein. The sample holds under 3,000 distinct CDR3 sequences, about 5.6% seen once. The CDR3 spans 17 residues. Trimming took 3 bases from V and 7 from J, leaving 28 bases between them. Germline CDR1 and CDR2: SQVTM and ANQGSEA. The sample comes from a study of spatial heterogeneity in lung cancer. On the study more broadly: An average of more than ten raw reads was observed per unique TCR and UMI combination. General study findings and limits: Expanded intratumoral alpha and beta TCR counts tracked tumor mutation counts. Among tumor T cells, estimated coverage was around 7.4% for alpha chains and roughly 12% for beta chains.

The chain recombines TRBV29-1 with TRBJ2-7, with a weak D call TRBD2 (5 bases). This clonotype originated in a male donor with early-stage non-small cell lung cancer. The sequencing used lung tumor tissue, collected at surgery. The CDR3 nucleotides are TGCAGCGTTGACCCCATGACGCATAAACAGAGGGTAGAAGAGCAGTACTTC. This gives the protein CSVDPMTHKQRVEEQYF.